This entry is about one TCR beta chain. Its target is not known. Time point denoted: baseline pretreatment blood. Treatment of the sample: 15 Gy SBRT to primary tumor, nephrectomy 4 weeks later. Blood was sampled at baseline, 2 weeks and 4 weeks after SBRT. The data stem from a study of radiation and T cells in renal cell carcinoma. Turning to the study itself: Nephrectomy followed 15 Gy stereotactic body radiation by 4 weeks. Overall study results and limits: No pretreatment tumor biopsies were available for baseline clonotypes. Top tumor clonotypes rose in blood 2 weeks post-radiation, then contracted.

Germline V CDR1 and CDR2: MNHNS, SASEGT. The CDR3 is 14 residues long. Trimming removed 4 bases from V and 7 bases from J, with 16 bases in between. Data came from immunoSEQ multiplex PCR; TCRdb stores just in-frame clones and leaves some out. The data contain 130,000 to 150,000 clones, 70% to 90% of them singletons. The sequence derives from a woman in her forties or fifties with renal cell carcinoma. The sequencing used blood, collected from a patient whose treatment included radiotherapy and nephrectomy. The chain joins TRBV6-1 to TRBJ1-2; D is unresolved. CDR3 protein: CASSADHSPRGYTF. DNA for the CDR3: TGTGCCAGCAGTGCAGACCATTCCCCCCGTGGCTACACCTTC.